The clone carrying this T cell receptor beta chain was counted a single time. PCR was performed using 60 Vbeta and 13 Jbeta primers. TCRdb keeps only in-frame clones here, not all; method: immunoSEQ multiplex PCR. The table includes approximately 100,000 clones, approximately 76% detected once. The data belong to a study of cytomegalovirus exposure and HLA in healthy donors. The CDR3 has 14 amino acids. Per the germline V gene, CDR1 is SEHNR and CDR2 is FQNEAQ (reference sequence). Trimming at V came to 5 bases and at J to 5 bases, leaving 8 bases not matched to a gene. Specimen: PBMCs. This sequence was found in a man aged 35-49 years in good health and CMV-seronegative. The chain employs TRBV7-9 and TRBJ1-1; 7 nucleotides line up with TRBD1. CDR3 amino acids: CASSGRTGGTEAFF. In DNA form, the CDR3 reads TGTGCCAGCAGCGGACGGACAGGTGGGACTGAAGCTTTCTTT.